The 14 T cell receptor beta chains in this list originate from one sample, sequenced in a study of blood T cell repertoires in COVID-19. Profiling relied on immunoSEQ multiplex PCR, and the TCRdb table lists in-frame clones only, not all of them. Found here are over 200,000 clones, 70% to 90% of them singletons; the top ten hold approximately 11%. Sequenced material: PBMCs or T cells enriched from blood (not recorded which). Source of these receptors: a man aged 25-45 years who had recovered from COVID-19.

This sequence joins TRBV5-8 and TRBJ2-1; D possibly corresponds to TRBD1 (6 bases). This CDR3 has 17 residues. Looked up from germline, CDR1 is SGHTS and CDR2 is YDEGEE. V lost 1 base, J lost 4 bases, and 18 bases lay in between. CDR3 in amino acids: CASSLTLQGQGYNEQFF. The CDR3 region has the DNA TGTGCCAGCAGCTTGACCTTACAGGGCCAAGGGTACAATGAGCAGTTCTTC.

The genes are TRBV28 and TRBJ2-7; 7 bases map to TRBD2. Germline V lookup: CDR1 MDHEN, CDR2 SYDVKM. CDR3 length: 13 amino acids. Germline trimming cut 8 bases from V and 5 bases from J; bases unmatched to any gene: 9. CDR3: CASYNEAGNEQYF. For the CDR3, the DNA is TGTGCCAGCTACAACGAAGCGGGAAACGAGCAGTACTTC.

The chain is built from TRBV15 and TRBJ1-2, with D hard to call. From germline, CDR1 is LNHNV and CDR2 YYDKDF (reference sequence). Trimming removed 5 bases at V and 5 bases at J, with 12 bases between. The CDR3 is 13 amino acids. The CDR3: CATSQGAGYGYTF. The CDR3 nucleotides are TGTGCCACCAGCCAAGGAGCGGGGTATGGCTACACCTTC.

Only one count was recorded for this clone. The chain uses TRBV28 and TRBJ2-6; the match to TRBD2 covers 14 bases. V lost 2 bases, J lost 3 bases, and 6 bases stayed unmatched. The CDR3 consists of 19 residues. Per the germline V gene, CDR1 is MDHEN and CDR2 is SYDVKM. The CDR3 nucleotides read TGTGCCAGCAGTTTAGAGGGACTAGCGGGAGTAAGTGGGGCCAACGTCCTGACTTTC. Translating it yields CASSLEGLAGVSGANVLTF.

The chain has TRBV3-1 (or the pseudogene TRBV3-2) and TRBJ1-2, with D unclear. The germline V gene encodes CDR1 LGHDT and CDR2 YNNKEL (reference sequence). The ends were cut back, 3 bases at V and 4 bases at J, with 12 bases in the middle. The CDR3 sequence is 14 residues long. The DNA of the CDR3 is TGTGCCAGCAGCCACTCAACCGGCGGCTATGGCTACACCTTC. Its translation: CASSHSTGGYGYTF.

The rearrangement joins TRBV2 to TRBJ2-1; TRBD2 matches 10 bases. Germline V gene sequence: CDR1 SNHLY, CDR2 FYNNEI. The CDR3 spans 15 residues. The V segment lost 1 base and the J segment 9 bases; nucleotides outside the gene matches: 6. CDR3 protein: CASSEVSGRLGEQFF. In DNA, the CDR3 is TGTGCCAGCAGTGAAGTTAGCGGGAGGCTTGGTGAGCAGTTCTTC.

CDR3 in amino acids: CSVEDWVGSGGNGYTF. In nucleotides, the CDR3 is TGCAGCGTTGAAGATTGGGTGGGGTCAGGGGGCAACGGCTACACCTTC. The V call is TRBV29-1, the J call TRBJ1-2, with TRBD1 matching over 8 bases. CDR3 length: 16 amino acids. V dropped 0 bases and J dropped 8; count of bases not matched to a gene: 14. Germline CDR1 SQVTM, CDR2 ANQGSEA. Combining the CDR3 with reference TRBV29-1 and TRBJ1-2 gives the whole variable domain SAVISQKPSRDICQRGTSLTIQCQVDSQVTMMFWYRQQPGQSLTLIATANQGSEATYESGFVIDKFPISRPNLTFSTLTVSNMSPEDSSIYLCSVEDWVGSGGNGYTFGSGTRLTVV.

The V gene is TRBV4-1, the J gene TRBJ1-4, with unresolved D. CDR3 length: 13 residues. Germline V gene sequence: CDR1 MGHRA, CDR2 YSYEKL. With 7 bases removed from V and 6 bases from J, the gap between germline ends came to 12 bases. The CDR3 is CASIRGPDEKLFF. CDR3 sequence (DNA): TGCGCCAGCATCCGTGGGCCGGATGAAAAACTGTTTTTT.

The rearrangement uses TRBV6-4 and TRBJ2-2; D might be TRBD2 (6 bases). V gave up 6 bases and J gave up 4 bases, with 18 bases separating them. The CDR3 extends over 16 amino acids. Germline loops: CDR1 MRHNA, CDR2 SNTAGT. The CDR3: CASSPKAGAGTGELFF. CDR3 bases: TGTGCCAGCAGCCCCAAGGCAGGAGCGGGCACCGGGGAGCTGTTTTTT.

The chain is built from TRBV28 and TRBJ2-1; 9 bases line up with TRBD2. Trimming cost V 4 bases and J 6 bases; bases outside gene matches: 10. The CDR3 has 16 residues. Germline V gene lookup returns CDR1 MDHEN and CDR2 SYDVKM. CDR3 coding DNA: TGTGCCAGCAGTTCTCCCGGGACTAGCTGGTCCAATGAGCAGTTCTTC. Encoded protein: CASSSPGTSWSNEQFF.

This chain connects TRBV3-1 (or the pseudogene TRBV3-2) to TRBJ1-1; D remains ambiguous. Per germline, CDR1 LGHDT and CDR2 YNNKEL (reference sequence). Trimming left V 4 bases short and J 6 bases short, with 15 bases between. This CDR3 spans 14 amino acids. CDR3 loop: CASSREQAGAEAFF. The CDR3 DNA reads TGTGCCAGCAGCCGGGAGCAGGCAGGTGCTGAAGCTTTCTTT.

V gene TRBV5-1 combines with J gene TRBJ1-3, with 7 bases that match TRBD1. The CDR3 totals 14 residues. Germline V gene sequence: CDR1 SGHRS, CDR2 YFSETQ. J was trimmed by 4 bases and V by 5 bases; bases with no gene match: 6. CDR3 loop: CASSLGTEGNTIYF. CDR3 DNA sequence: TGCGCCAGCAGTCTGGGGACAGAAGGAAACACCATATATTTT.

This chain joins TRBV28 and TRBJ2-3; 7 bases match TRBD1. Trimming took 7 bases from V and 3 from J; bases not matched to a gene: 13. The CDR3 length is 16 residues. Germline V lookup: CDR1 MDHEN, CDR2 SYDVKM. As DNA, the CDR3 is TGTGCCAGCAAACAACCTCTGGGGACAGTTACAGATACGCAGTATTTT. Amino acids: CASKQPLGTVTDTQYF.

J is TRBJ2-7 and V is TRBV27; TRBD1 might be the D (5 bases). The ends were cut back, 1 base at V and 2 bases at J, with 9 bases in the middle. Germline assignment: CDR1 MNHEY and CDR2 SMNVEV (reference sequence). The CDR3 extends over 14 amino acids. CDR3: CASSLLGQAYEQYF. CDR3 sequence (DNA): TGTGCCAGCAGTTTATTAGGACAAGCCTACGAGCAGTACTTC.